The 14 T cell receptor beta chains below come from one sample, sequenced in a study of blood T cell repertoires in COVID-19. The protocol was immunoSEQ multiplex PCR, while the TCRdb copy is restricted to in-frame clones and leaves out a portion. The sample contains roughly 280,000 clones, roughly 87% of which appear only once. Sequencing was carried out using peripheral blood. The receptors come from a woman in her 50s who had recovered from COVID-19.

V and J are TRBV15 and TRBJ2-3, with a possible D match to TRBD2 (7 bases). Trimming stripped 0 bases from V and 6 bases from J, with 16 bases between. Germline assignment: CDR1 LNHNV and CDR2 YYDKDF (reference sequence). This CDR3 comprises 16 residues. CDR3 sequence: CATSRDGRGPRDTQYF. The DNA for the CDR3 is TGTGCCACCAGCAGAGATGGGCGGGGGCCGAGGGATACGCAGTATTTT.

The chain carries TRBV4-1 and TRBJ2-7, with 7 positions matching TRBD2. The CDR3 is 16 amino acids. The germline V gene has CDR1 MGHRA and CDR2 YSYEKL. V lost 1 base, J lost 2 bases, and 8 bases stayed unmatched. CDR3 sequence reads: CASSQANGRPTYEQYF. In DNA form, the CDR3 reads TGCGCCAGCAGCCAAGCAAACGGGAGGCCAACCTACGAGCAGTACTTC.

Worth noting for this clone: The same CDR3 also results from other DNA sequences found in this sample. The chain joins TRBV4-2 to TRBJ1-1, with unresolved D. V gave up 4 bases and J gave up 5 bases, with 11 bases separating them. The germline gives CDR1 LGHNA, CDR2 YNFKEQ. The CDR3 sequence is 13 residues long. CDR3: CASSPDRGTEAFF. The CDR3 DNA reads TGTGCCAGCAGCCCCGATAGAGGGACTGAAGCTTTCTTT.

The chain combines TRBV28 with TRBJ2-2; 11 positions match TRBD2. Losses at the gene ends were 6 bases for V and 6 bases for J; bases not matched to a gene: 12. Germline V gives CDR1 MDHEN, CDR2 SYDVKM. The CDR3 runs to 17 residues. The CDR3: CASRLAGGSVIAGELFF. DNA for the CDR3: TGTGCCAGCAGATTAGCGGGAGGGTCGGTGATTGCCGGGGAGCTGTTTTTT.

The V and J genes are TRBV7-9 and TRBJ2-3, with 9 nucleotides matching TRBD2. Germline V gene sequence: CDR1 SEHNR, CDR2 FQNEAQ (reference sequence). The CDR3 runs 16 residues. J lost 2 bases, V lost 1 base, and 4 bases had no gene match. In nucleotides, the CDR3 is TGTGCCAGCAGCTTAGGGGTAGCGGGGGCCACAGATACGCAGTATTTT. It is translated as CASSLGVAGATDTQYF. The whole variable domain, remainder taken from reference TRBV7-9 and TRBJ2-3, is DTGVSQNPRHKITKRGQNVTFRCDPISEHNRLYWYRQTLGQGPEFLTYFQNEAQLEKSRLLSDRFSAERPKGSFSTLEIQRTEQGDSAMYLCASSLGVAGATDTQYFGPGTRLTVL.

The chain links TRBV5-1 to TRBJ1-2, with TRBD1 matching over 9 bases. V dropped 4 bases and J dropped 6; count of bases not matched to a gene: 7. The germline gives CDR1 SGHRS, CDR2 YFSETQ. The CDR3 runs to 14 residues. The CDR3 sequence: CASSPTGGEDGYTF. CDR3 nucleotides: TGCGCCAGCAGCCCAACAGGGGGCGAGGATGGCTACACCTTC.

CDR3 sequence: CASSWNGAYEQYF. CDR3 bases: TGTGCCAGCAGTTGGAACGGGGCCTACGAGCAGTACTTC. This sequence joins TRBV27 and TRBJ2-7, with D maybe TRBD2 (5 bases). Per the germline V gene, CDR1 is MNHEY and CDR2 is SMNVEV (reference sequence). The CDR3 runs 13 residues. The ends were cut back, 4 bases at V and 2 bases at J, with 9 bases in the middle.

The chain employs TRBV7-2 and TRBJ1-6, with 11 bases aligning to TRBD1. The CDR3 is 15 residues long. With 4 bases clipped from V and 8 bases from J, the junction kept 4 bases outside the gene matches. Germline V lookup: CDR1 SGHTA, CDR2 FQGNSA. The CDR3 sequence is CASSSGQGAHSPLHF. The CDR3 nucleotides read TGTGCCAGCAGCTCTGGACAGGGGGCGCATTCACCCCTCCACTTT. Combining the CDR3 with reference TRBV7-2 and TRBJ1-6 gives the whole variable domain GAGVSQSPSNKVTEKGKDVELRCDPISGHTALYWYRQSLGQGLEFLIYFQGNSAPDKSGLPSDRFSAERTGGSVSTLTIQRTQQEDSAVYLCASSSGQGAHSPLHFGNGTRLTVT.

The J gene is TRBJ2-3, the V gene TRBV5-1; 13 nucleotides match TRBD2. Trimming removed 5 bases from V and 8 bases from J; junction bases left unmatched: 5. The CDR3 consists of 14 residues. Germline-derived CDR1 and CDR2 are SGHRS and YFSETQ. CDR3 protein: CASRSGTSGVTQYF. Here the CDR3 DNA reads TGCGCCAGCAGAAGCGGGACTAGCGGGGTTACGCAGTATTTT. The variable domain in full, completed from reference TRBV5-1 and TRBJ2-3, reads KAGVTQTPRYLIKTRGQQVTLSCSPISGHRSVSWYQQTPGQGLQFLFEYFSETQRNKGNFPGRFSGRQFSNSRSEMNVSTLELGDSALYLCASRSGTSGVTQYFGPGTRLTVL.

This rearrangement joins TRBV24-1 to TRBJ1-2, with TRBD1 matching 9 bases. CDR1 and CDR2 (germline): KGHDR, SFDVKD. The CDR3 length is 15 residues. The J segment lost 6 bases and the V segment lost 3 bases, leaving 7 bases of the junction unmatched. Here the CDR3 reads CATSDRRDRVDGYTF. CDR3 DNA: TGTGCCACCAGTGATCGACGGGACAGGGTAGATGGCTACACCTTC.

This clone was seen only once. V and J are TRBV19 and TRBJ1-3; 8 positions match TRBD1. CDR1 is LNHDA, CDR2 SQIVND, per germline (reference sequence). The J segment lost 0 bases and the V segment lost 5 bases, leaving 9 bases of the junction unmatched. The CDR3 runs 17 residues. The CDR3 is CASSFLRQGLSGNTIYF. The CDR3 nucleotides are TGTGCCAGTAGTTTCCTCAGACAGGGGCTCTCTGGAAACACCATATATTTT.

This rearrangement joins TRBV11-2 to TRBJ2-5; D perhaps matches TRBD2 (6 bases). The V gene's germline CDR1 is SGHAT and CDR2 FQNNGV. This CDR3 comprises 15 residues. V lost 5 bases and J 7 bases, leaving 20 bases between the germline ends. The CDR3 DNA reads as TGTGCCAGCAGCCCCACTGTCGGAGCGGGTGGGACCCAGTACTTC. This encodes CASSPTVGAGGTQYF.

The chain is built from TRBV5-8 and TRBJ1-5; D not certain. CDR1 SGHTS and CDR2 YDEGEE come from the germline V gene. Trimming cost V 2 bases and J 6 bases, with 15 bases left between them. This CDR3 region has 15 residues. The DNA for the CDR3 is TGTGCCAGCAGCTTAAGTGCCCCGCGGGGTCAGCCCCAGCATTTT. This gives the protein CASSLSAPRGQPQHF.

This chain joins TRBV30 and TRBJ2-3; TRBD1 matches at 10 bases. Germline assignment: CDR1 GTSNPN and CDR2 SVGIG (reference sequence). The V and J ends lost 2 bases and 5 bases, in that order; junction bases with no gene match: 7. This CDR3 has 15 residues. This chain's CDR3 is CAWSTGTGAQDTQYF. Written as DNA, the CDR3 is TGTGCCTGGAGTACCGGGACAGGGGCGCAAGATACGCAGTATTTT.